A single sample gave rise to the 5 T cell receptor beta chains below, sequenced in a study of T-cell memory formation after mild COVID-19. TCRdb re-analysed the 5' RACE reads in MiXCR, keeping a single row per CDR3 protein. The data contain approximately 300,000 distinct CDR3 sequences, roughly 15% of them singletons. Source material: PBMCs or a T cell subset sorted from them (not recorded which). Source of these receptors: a man aged 18 to 35 who had mild COVID-19 (a few samples of this study predate the infection). Cell type and time point are not known.

Only a few counts were recorded for this clonotype. This rearrangement joins TRBV4-1 to TRBJ1-1; D not resolved. Per germline, CDR1 MGHRA and CDR2 YSYEKL. The CDR3 is made up of 12 amino acids. Trimming pared 0 bases from V and 7 bases from J, leaving 6 bases between. CDR3 region: CASSQDLIEAFF. The CDR3 DNA reads TGCGCCAGCAGCCAAGACCTAATTGAAGCTTTCTTT.

This clonotype was recorded many times. The rearrangement uses TRBV7-2 and TRBJ2-5, with D possibly called TRBD1 or TRBD2 (5 bases each). This CDR3 region has 14 residues. V dropped 0 bases and J dropped 1 base, with 6 bases sitting between them. In germline, CDR1 is SGHTA, CDR2 FQGNSA. The CDR3 sequence is CASSLAGTQETQYF. In nucleotides, the CDR3 is TGTGCCAGCAGCTTAGCTGGGACCCAAGAGACCCAGTACTTC.

This clonotype was counted between two and nine times. The rearrangement joins TRBV7-9 to TRBJ1-1, with a tentative D call TRBD1 (6 bases). This CDR3 has 14 residues. V was trimmed by 5 bases and J by 1 base, leaving 11 bases between them. The germline V gene has CDR1 SEHNR and CDR2 FQNEAQ (reference sequence). The CDR3 here is CASSLDRSNTEAFF. As DNA, the CDR3 is TGTGCCAGCAGCCTCGACAGGTCGAACACTGAAGCTTTCTTT.

This clonotype was detected once. The rearrangement uses TRBV5-4 and TRBJ2-5, with 9 nucleotides matching TRBD2. CDR3 size: 14 residues. Germline assignment: CDR1 SGHNT and CDR2 YYREEE (reference sequence). V gave up 3 bases and J gave up 7 bases; unmatched junction bases: 7. The CDR3 sequence is CASSSPGLAATQYF. The CDR3 nucleotides are TGTGCCAGCAGCTCCCCGGGACTAGCCGCGACCCAGTACTTC.

The genes are TRBV7-9 and TRBJ1-2, with TRBD1 identical over 7 bases. Germline V gene lookup returns CDR1 SEHNR and CDR2 FQNEAQ (reference sequence). The CDR3 runs to 14 residues. J was trimmed by 9 bases and V by 4 bases; bases with no gene match: 11. CDR3 residues: CASSSGQESSSYTF. In nucleotides, the CDR3 is TGTGCCAGCAGCTCAGGACAGGAATCTTCAAGCTACACCTTC.